The entry below describes one TCR beta chain. The data are from a study of blood T cell repertoires in COVID-19. Overall study: Acute-phase and convalescent COVID-19 samples originated in the United States, Italy and Spain. PBMCs, B-cell-depleted T cells, or T cells were the source of the cDNA or gDNA that made up the material.

The CDR3 length is 17 residues. V was clipped by 4 bases and J by 3 bases; unmatched bases: 6. Germline values: CDR1 SGHRS, CDR2 YFSETQ. Per the original data handling: Estimation of nucleated cell counts relied on the amplification of reference gene primers. Libraries were prepared by immunoSEQ multiplex PCR; TCRdb keeps only in-frame clonotypes and omits some of them. Clone size and the V and J calls come from that table; the DNA yielded D and trimming. The sample lists approximately 150,000 clones, 88% occurring once. What was sequenced was peripheral blood. The rearrangement joins TRBV5-1 to TRBJ2-3; 15 bases are shared with TRBD2. This clonotype was sampled from a human donor in a cohort sampled during active COVID-19. This chain's CDR3 is CASSTGTSGGYTDTQYF. CDR3 bases: TGCGCCAGCAGCACGGGGACTAGCGGGGGGTATACAGATACGCAGTATTTT.